These 5 T cell receptor beta chains were all obtained from the same sample, sequenced in a study of neoadjuvant anti-PD-1 for oral cavity cancer. Profiling relied on immunoSEQ multiplex PCR, and the TCRdb table lists in-frame clones only, not all of them. Of about 16,000 clones in the sample, about 61% are singletons; the top ten hold around 3%. Sequencing was performed on PBMCs, taken before nivolumab (anti-PD-1) treatment. The origin of the receptors is a person between 40 and 80 years old with oral cavity squamous cell carcinoma.

The rearrangement uses TRBV19 and TRBJ2-2; 9 nucleotides line up with TRBD2. There are 16 residues in the CDR3. V dropped 2 bases and J dropped 4; count of bases not matched to a gene: 5. CDR1 is LNHDA, CDR2 SQIVND, per germline (reference sequence). CDR3 sequence (DNA): TGTGCCAGTAGTATAAGCGGGAGGTCCCCCACCGGGGAGCTGTTTTTT. It yields the protein CASSISGRSPTGELFF. Using reference TRBV19 and TRBJ2-2 for the parts outside the CDR3, the full variable domain is DGGITQSPKYLFRKEGQNVTLSCEQNLNHDAMYWYRQDPGQGLRLIYYSQIVNDFQKGDIAEGYSVSREKKESFPLTVTSAQKNPTAFYLCASSISGRSPTGELFFGEGSRLTVL.

The chain joins TRBV19 to TRBJ2-7; D may be TRBD1 or TRBD2 (5 bases each). V gave up 6 bases and J gave up 3 bases, with 15 bases separating them. The germline V gene encodes CDR1 LNHDA and CDR2 SQIVND (reference sequence). The CDR3 has 14 amino acids. The CDR3 DNA reads as TGTGCCAGTAGCAATACCGGGACGTTCTACGAGCAGTACTTC. Translation gives CASSNTGTFYEQYF.

CDR3 sequence (DNA): TGCGCCAGCAGCTTGGTAACGGAGACCGGGGAGCTGTTTTTT. Translated, it gives CASSLVTETGELFF. V gene TRBV5-1 combines with J gene TRBJ2-2, with D unresolved. This CDR3 is built from 14 residues. V was pared by 0 bases and J by 5 bases, with 8 bases between. Germline loops: CDR1 SGHRS, CDR2 YFSETQ. The whole variable domain, remainder taken from reference TRBV5-1 and TRBJ2-2, is KAGVTQTPRYLIKTRGQQVTLSCSPISGHRSVSWYQQTPGQGLQFLFEYFSETQRNKGNFPGRFSGRQFSNSRSEMNVSTLELGDSALYLCASSLVTETGELFFGEGSRLTVL.

The chain is built from TRBV7-3 and TRBJ2-2; D gene uncertain. Trimming cost V 1 base and J 4 bases, with 7 bases left between them. Germline V gene sequence: CDR1 SGHTA, CDR2 FQGTGA. CDR3 length: 14 amino acids. CDR3 coding DNA: TGTGCCAGCAGCTTAATGGGTCCCACCGGGGAGCTGTTTTTT. It specifies CASSLMGPTGELFF.

The chain uses TRBV6-1 and TRBJ2-3; TRBD1 is a possible D gene (9 bases). Trimming pared 1 base from V and 1 base from J, leaving 27 bases between. CDR3 length equals 21 residues. Germline loops: CDR1 MNHNS, CDR2 SASEGT. CDR3 DNA: TGTGCCAGCAGTGAAGGTCCGCACAGGGGGCCCGGGGGGGGCGGCACAGATACGCAGTATTTT. Translated, it gives CASSEGPHRGPGGGGTDTQYF.